The 31 T cell receptor beta chains below come from one sample, sequenced in a study of shared clonotypes between healthy human individuals. Assay used: immunoSEQ multiplex PCR; TCRdb lists only in-frame clones, some missing. Here the sample spans about 1.5 million clones, 95% to 99% being singletons. Sequencing input: naive CD4+ T cells sorted from blood. Specified subset: CD45RA+ positively selected. The receptor set was obtained from a man aged 25-45 years in good health.

The chain is built from TRBV5-8 and TRBJ2-5; no firm D call. The CDR3 is made up of 13 amino acids. V lost 5 bases to trimming and J lost 6 bases, with 14 bases between them. In germline, CDR1 is SGHTS, CDR2 YDEGEE. CDR3 bases: TGTGCCAGCAGTTTTGTGTTAGTGAAGACCCAGTACTTC. Its protein is CASSFVLVKTQYF.

The CDR3 loop is CASSVGQSNSYEQYF. The CDR3, as DNA: TGTGCCAGCAGCGTCGGACAGAGCAACTCCTACGAGCAGTACTTC. V is TRBV9 and J is TRBJ2-7; perhaps TRBD1 as D (6 bases). The CDR3 runs 15 residues. Trimming removed 2 bases from V and 0 bases from J, with 12 bases in between. The V gene's germline CDR1 is SGDLS and CDR2 YYNGEE.

The chain couples TRBV5-8 to TRBJ1-2, with 10 bases fitting TRBD1. Germline lookup yields CDR1 SGHTS and CDR2 YDEGEE. Losses at the gene ends were 4 bases for V and 8 bases for J; bases not matched to a gene: 2. The length of the CDR3 is 12 residues. The CDR3 protein is CASSGDRGGYTF. In DNA, the CDR3 is TGTGCCAGCAGCGGGGACAGGGGCGGCTACACCTTC.

The count of this clone is one. The chain is built from TRBV2 and TRBJ1-2, with 7 bases that match TRBD1. This CDR3 spans 15 amino acids. After removal of 7 bases from V and 0 bases from J, the junction contained 8 bases not matched to a gene. Germline loops: CDR1 SNHLY, CDR2 FYNNEI. DNA for the CDR3: TGTGCCAGCAAGTTTGAGGGGGCTTCTAACTATGGCTACACCTTC. It translates to CASKFEGASNYGYTF. Based on the CDR3 plus reference TRBV2 and TRBJ1-2, the full variable domain is EPEVTQTPSHQVTQMGQEVILRCVPISNHLYFYWYRQILGQKVEFLVSFYNNEISEKSEIFDDQFSVERPDGSNFTLKIRSTKLEDSAMYFCASKFEGASNYGYTFGSGTRLTVV.

With respect to this clone: Other DNA sequences in this specimen translate into the identical CDR3. The genes are TRBV5-1 and TRBJ2-3; D not resolved. Germline-derived CDR1 and CDR2 are SGHRS and YFSETQ. This CDR3 is built from 14 residues. V was pared by 0 bases and J by 0 bases, with 5 bases between. The CDR3 DNA reads TGCGCCAGCAGCTTGGAGCGCAGCACAGATACGCAGTATTTT. This encodes CASSLERSTDTQYF.

V and J are TRBV29-1 and TRBJ2-2; 7 nucleotides match TRBD1. With V trimmed by 3 bases and J by 4 bases, 8 bases remained unmatched. Germline loops: CDR1 SQVTM, CDR2 ANQGSEA. CDR3 length: 15 amino acids. The CDR3 DNA follows: TGCAGCGTTGAGGTCGGGACAGTCGGCACCGGGGAGCTGTTTTTT. Its protein product is CSVEVGTVGTGELFF.

V gene TRBV4-1 combines with J gene TRBJ2-5; 10 bases line up with TRBD2. Germline V CDR1 and CDR2: MGHRA, YSYEKL. CDR3 length: 15 amino acids. With 3 bases clipped from V and 5 bases from J, the junction kept 6 bases outside the gene matches. CDR3 region: CASSHYASGSETQYF. The DNA for the CDR3 is TGCGCCAGCAGCCATTACGCTAGCGGGAGTGAGACCCAGTACTTC.

The V and J genes are TRBV5-1 and TRBJ2-7; TRBD2 agrees at 15 bases. V lost 1 base to trimming and J lost 3 bases; unmatched junction nucleotides: 14. CDR1 is SGHRS and CDR2 is YFSETQ in the germline V gene. This CDR3 has 20 amino acids. The CDR3 bases are TGCGCCAGCAGCTTGTTTTGGACTAGCGGGAGGGCCGTCGACTACTACGAGCAGTACTTC. Translating it yields CASSLFWTSGRAVDYYEQYF.

V usage is TRBV5-1 and J usage is TRBJ2-1; 7 bases line up with TRBD2. The junction had 3 bases not matched to a gene; V was cut back by 0 bases and J by 6 bases. The CDR3 covers 14 residues. Germline CDR1 is SGHRS and CDR2 is YFSETQ. This CDR3 reads CASSLAAGINEQFF. The DNA for the CDR3 is TGCGCCAGCAGCTTGGCAGCGGGAATCAATGAGCAGTTCTTC. The full variable domain, rest sourced from reference TRBV5-1 and TRBJ2-1, is KAGVTQTPRYLIKTRGQQVTLSCSPISGHRSVSWYQQTPGQGLQFLFEYFSETQRNKGNFPGRFSGRQFSNSRSEMNVSTLELGDSALYLCASSLAAGINEQFFGPGTRLTVL.

The chain carries TRBV11-2 and TRBJ1-4; TRBD1 agrees at 10 bases. The CDR3 is 17 amino acids. V was pared by 6 bases and J by 6 bases, with 13 bases of the junction left unmatched. Germline loops: CDR1 SGHAT, CDR2 FQNNGV. DNA of the CDR3: TGTGCCAGCAGACCGCCGGGACAGGGGAAGCGGGATGAAAAACTGTTTTTT. Translated, it gives CASRPPGQGKRDEKLFF.

The chain couples TRBV6-5 to TRBJ2-2; TRBD1 might be the D (6 bases). In germline, CDR1 is MNHEY, CDR2 SVGAGI. Trimming left V 6 bases short and J 9 bases short, with 17 bases between. The CDR3 covers 14 residues. The CDR3: CASRRDISHRELFF. The CDR3 nucleotides are TGTGCCAGCAGGAGGGACATATCTCACAGGGAGCTGTTTTTT.

The gene calls are TRBV18 and TRBJ1-1; possible D gene TRBD1, 5 bases. CDR3 length equals 18 residues. Trimming took off 3 bases at V and 5 bases at J, with 25 bases between the two ends. The germline gives CDR1 KGHSH, CDR2 LQKENI. CDR3 bases: TGTGCCAGCTCACCTAAGTTCTCGTCCAGGGCCTCTGGGACTGAAGCTTTCTTT. As protein: CASSPKFSSRASGTEAFF.

The chain couples TRBV5-5 to TRBJ1-5; no clear D. V was clipped by 0 bases and J by 6 bases, with 7 bases between them. The CDR3 is made up of 13 amino acids. The germline CDR1 and CDR2 sequences are SGHKS and YYEKEE (reference sequence). The CDR3 region has the DNA TGTGCCAGCAGCTTGGACAGTATTCAGCCCCAGCATTTT. It encodes CASSLDSIQPQHF.

The rearrangement joins TRBV28 to TRBJ1-5; D is possibly TRBD1 (5 bases). The CDR3 sequence is 14 residues long. The germline gives CDR1 MDHEN, CDR2 SYDVKM. V lost 8 bases and J 2 bases, leaving 13 bases between the germline ends. CDR3 nucleotide sequence: TGTGCCAGCTCAATCGGGGGGGGCAATCAGCCCCAGCATTTT. Protein product: CASSIGGGNQPQHF.

The V call is TRBV6-5, the J call TRBJ2-3, with D uncertain. The V gene's germline CDR1 is MNHEY and CDR2 SVGAGI. The V end was cut by 5 bases, the J end by 11 bases, with 14 bases between. The CDR3 is made up of 12 amino acids. The CDR3 loop is CASSRGPSEQYF. As DNA, the CDR3 is TGTGCCAGCAGTCGCGGCCCGTCCGAGCAGTATTTT.

About this clone itself: Within the sample, other DNA sequences also encode this same CDR3. The rearrangement links TRBV2 to TRBJ2-3; unclear D gene. This CDR3 is built from 14 residues. The V gene's germline CDR1 is SNHLY and CDR2 FYNNEI. The V end lost 1 base, the J end lost 0 bases, and 5 bases lay between the germline ends. Here the CDR3 reads CASSEGLSTDTQYF. The CDR3 nucleotides read TGTGCCAGCAGTGAAGGTTTGAGCACAGATACGCAGTATTTT.

This clone was seen once. Other DNA sequences in this specimen translate into the identical CDR3. This chain joins TRBV5-1 and TRBJ2-3; 9 bases match TRBD1. V lost 0 bases to trimming and J lost 3 bases; unmatched junction nucleotides: 8. CDR3 length equals 17 residues. CDR1 is SGHRS and CDR2 is YFSETQ in the germline V gene. The CDR3 sequence: CASSLGPLTGGTDTQYF. CDR3 DNA sequence: TGCGCCAGCAGCTTGGGGCCTCTGACAGGGGGGACAGATACGCAGTATTTT.

The chain employs TRBV2 and TRBJ2-3; 11 bases align to TRBD1. V trimming: 6 bases; J trimming: 3 bases; junction bases outside the gene matches: 2. There are 14 residues in the CDR3. Germline V lookup: CDR1 SNHLY, CDR2 FYNNEI. CDR3 protein: CASRWDRGTDTQYF. In DNA form, the CDR3 reads TGTGCCAGCAGGTGGGACAGGGGGACAGATACGCAGTATTTT.

The chain links TRBV29-1 to TRBJ2-1, with TRBD1 matching 12 bases. This CDR3 has 14 amino acids. The germline gives CDR1 SQVTM, CDR2 ANQGSEA. V lost 7 bases to trimming and J lost 7 bases; unmatched junction nucleotides: 8. The CDR3 DNA sequence: TGCAGCGCCTGGGGGACAGGGGGCACGAATGAGCAGTTCTTC. This sequence encodes CSAWGTGGTNEQFF.

Notes on this clone: This sample includes further DNA sequences coding for the same CDR3. The chain couples TRBV29-1 to TRBJ1-1; 10 bases align to TRBD1. With V trimmed by 6 bases and J by 4 bases, 2 bases remained unmatched. CDR3 size: 12 residues. Germline assignment: CDR1 SQVTM and CDR2 ANQGSEA. CDR3 protein: CSVRTGGTEAFF. The CDR3 bases are TGCAGCGTCAGGACAGGGGGCACTGAAGCTTTCTTT.

The rearrangement joins TRBV6-6 to TRBJ2-5; D is unclear. The V end was cut by 4 bases, the J end by 2 bases, with 2 bases between. The CDR3 runs to 11 residues. The germline V gene encodes CDR1 MNHNY and CDR2 SVGAGI (reference sequence). In DNA, the CDR3 is TGTGCCAGCAGTTTACAAGAGACCCAGTACTTC. Protein: CASSLQETQYF.

The rearrangement joins TRBV6-1 to TRBJ1-2, with D hard to call. The ends were cut back, 3 bases at V and 8 bases at J, with 10 bases in the middle. The CDR3 is 12 residues long. Germline CDR1 reads MNHNS; CDR2 reads SASEGT. The DNA of the CDR3 is TGTGCCAGCAGTGACGGGGTATTCGGCTACACCTTC. It specifies CASSDGVFGYTF.

The chain couples TRBV2 to TRBJ1-1; D gene uncertain. The CDR3 contains 13 residues. The germline V and J ends were trimmed by 6 bases and 3 bases, with 11 bases remaining between them. CDR1 is SNHLY and CDR2 is FYNNEI in the germline V gene. CDR3 sequence reads: CASSEDGDTEAFF. In DNA, the CDR3 is TGTGCCAGCAGCGAGGACGGTGACACTGAAGCTTTCTTT.

This chain joins TRBV19 and TRBJ1-5; 10 bases fit TRBD1. Germline trimming cut 6 bases from V and 5 bases from J; bases unmatched to any gene: 10. CDR1 is LNHDA, CDR2 SQIVND, per germline (reference sequence). This CDR3 comprises 16 residues. CDR3 sequence (DNA): TGTGCCAGTAGCTCTAAGCGGGACAGGGGATATCAGCCCCAGCATTTT. This encodes CASSSKRDRGYQPQHF.

The chain joins TRBV27 to TRBJ2-1; a weak D match, TRBD2 (5 bases). The CDR3 spans 14 residues. Germline CDR1 and CDR2: MNHEY and SMNVEV (reference sequence). Trimming pared 5 bases from V and 6 bases from J, leaving 14 bases between. The CDR3 bases are TGTGCCAGCAGTCCGACCACTAGGATCAATGAGCAGTTCTTC. This codes for CASSPTTRINEQFF.

This chain connects TRBV28 to TRBJ2-7, with a tentative D call TRBD1 (6 bases). CDR1 is MDHEN, CDR2 SYDVKM, per germline. The CDR3 has 13 residues. V was cut by 7 bases and J by 5 bases, with 15 bases left in between. The CDR3 region has the DNA TGTGCCAGCAACAGGGAGTCCTCTAACGAGCAGTACTTC. This encodes CASNRESSNEQYF.

V is TRBV6-5 and J is TRBJ2-1; no clear D gene. Per germline, CDR1 MNHEY and CDR2 SVGAGI. The V and J ends lost 6 bases and 2 bases respectively, with 8 bases between them. The CDR3 is 13 residues long. DNA for the CDR3: TGTGCCAGCAGCTCACTAACCTACAATGAGCAGTTCTTC. This gives the protein CASSSLTYNEQFF.

The chain links TRBV20-1 to TRBJ1-1; 9 nucleotides agree with TRBD1. Germline CDR1 is DFQATT and CDR2 is SNEGSKA (reference sequence). The CDR3 length is 10 residues. Unmatched junction bases numbered 3, after V lost 6 bases and J lost 10 bases. The CDR3 reads CSAGQGRAFF. CDR3 nucleotide sequence: TGCAGTGCGGGACAGGGCCGAGCTTTCTTT.

The DNA of the CDR3 is TGTGCCAGCAGACTAGGGACAGGTTGGGGTACTTCGTTTTTT. Its translation is CASRLGTGWGTSFF. V usage is TRBV6-6 and J usage is TRBJ1-4; 8 positions agree with TRBD1. Trimming removed 6 bases from V and 16 bases from J; junction bases left unmatched: 16. Germline V gives CDR1 MNHNY, CDR2 SVGAGI (reference sequence). This CDR3 has 14 amino acids.

Comment on this clone: This sample also contains other DNA sequences that code for the same CDR3. The chain combines TRBV5-1 with TRBJ2-1; TRBD2 matches 11 bases. Germline CDR1 and CDR2: SGHRS and YFSETQ. The J segment lost 3 bases and the V segment lost 4 bases, leaving 3 bases of the junction unmatched. CDR3 size: 15 residues. The CDR3 here is CASSTGTSGYNEQFF. For the CDR3, the DNA is TGCGCCAGCAGCACCGGGACTAGCGGCTACAATGAGCAGTTCTTC.

This clone has a single count. The V gene is TRBV2, the J gene TRBJ2-7; TRBD2 aligns across 7 bases. In germline, CDR1 is SNHLY, CDR2 FYNNEI. The J segment lost 1 base and the V segment lost 3 bases, leaving 3 bases of the junction unmatched. This CDR3 has 14 residues. CDR3 amino acids: CASSDERDSYEQYF. The CDR3 DNA is TGTGCCAGCAGTGACGAGCGGGATTCCTACGAGCAGTACTTC.